Sequencing of this T cell receptor (beta chain) was carried out in a study of tumor-infiltrating lymphocytes in primary liver carcinoma. Study-wide points: Tumor tissue displayed a significantly greater top-250-clone fraction than blood (p = 0.039). Just around 7.5-25% of top clones spanned all five tumor regions.

Researchers generated TCR beta cDNA from about 0.5 ug of total RNA, relying on a constant-region primer. Three nested multiplex PCR rounds of slightly modified ARM-PCR generated TCR beta libraries. Primers for the first two PCR rounds were TRBV1-TRBV30 forward primers and a C-beta reverse primer (10 cycles per round). TCRdb itself ran the multiplex PCR reads through MiXCR, one entry per CDR3 protein. The table has some 190,000 distinct CDR3 sequences, over 80% seen once; the top ten hold 15% to 20%. Comment on this clonotype: Its specificity is unknown. Compared with germline, one end of the junction differs, possibly owing to a read error.

This CDR3 has 12 amino acids. Per the germline V gene, CDR1 is SGHDT and CDR2 is YYEEEE. Co-extraction yielded RNA and DNA from roughly 21-30 mg of unsorted bulk tissue. V is TRBV5-6 and J is TRBJ2-1; 11 nucleotides agree with TRBD2. This clonotype was obtained from a man between 35 and 55 years old with primary liver carcinoma and hepatitis B virus infection. The specimen was tumor tissue from primary liver carcinoma. The CDR3 nucleotides read TGTCCCAGCAGGTTTAGCGGGAGGGCCCAGTTCTTC. The encoded protein is CPSRFSGRAQFF.